This T cell receptor beta chain was found in a study of shared clonotypes between healthy human individuals. Turning to the study itself: Every donor yielded three CD4 naive, three CD4 memory, two CD8 naive and one CD8 memory plate.

CDR1 and CDR2 from the germline V gene are SGHRS and YFSETQ. This CDR3 comprises 18 residues. The trim removed 0 bases at V and 6 bases at J, leaving 14 bases unmatched. The protocol was immunoSEQ multiplex PCR, while the TCRdb copy is restricted to in-frame clones and leaves out a portion. The sample has about 2.3 million clones, about nine tenths seen once. Material for sequencing was naive CD4+ T cells from PBMCs. Subset reported: CD45RA+ positively selected. The chain is built from TRBV5-1 and TRBJ2-1, with 8 bases matching TRBD2. The TCR comes from a man younger than 30 in good health. Some clones in this sample may be carry-over from other donors' samples. The CDR3 coding sequence is TGCGCCAGCAGCTTGGGCTTTAGAGCCAGCGGGAGTATCAATGAGCAGTTCTTC. This sequence encodes CASSLGFRASGSINEQFF.